This record looks at one T cell receptor beta chain sequence and its context. This entry is derived from a study of blood T cell repertoires in COVID-19. About the research overall: The United States, Italy and Spain supplied acute and convalescent COVID-19 samples. T cells, B-cell-depleted T cells, or PBMCs provided the cDNA or gDNA that served as material.

This CDR3 is built from 15 residues. The V gene's germline CDR1 is SGHAT and CDR2 FQDESV (reference sequence). V lost 4 bases and J lost 7; bases outside the gene matches: 8. Original handling: Reference gene primer amplification in the assay estimated nucleated cell counts. The assay was immunoSEQ multiplex PCR, and TCRdb's table has in-frame clones only and misses some. Clonal size and the V and J genes are those of that table, whereas D and trimming came from the DNA. The table lists about 100,000 clones, 70% to 90% of them singletons. The TCR was taken from a man aged 45-65 years with active or convalescent COVID-19. This sequence joins TRBV11-1 and TRBJ2-4; the match to TRBD1 covers 9 bases. Sample: peripheral blood. In DNA, the CDR3 is TGTGCCAGCAGCTGGAACGGGGACAGGGATAACATTCAGTACTTC. It translates to CASSWNGDRDNIQYF.